Listed here are 32 T cell receptor beta chains from one sample, sequenced in a study of T cell responses to AZD1222 COVID-19 vaccine. Sequenced by immunoSEQ multiplex PCR; TCRdb stores in-frame clones only, minus some. The data show approximately 73,000 clones, roughly 84% seen once. The sequencing used peripheral blood, collected on day 0 of AZD1222 vaccination. These receptors originate from an adult in good health.

The gene calls are TRBV6-2 or TRBV6-3 and TRBJ1-2, with no clear D. CDR1 and CDR2 (germline): MNHEY, SVGEGT. V was clipped by 5 bases and J by 2 bases, with 12 bases between them. The CDR3 totals 14 residues. The CDR3 DNA reads as TGTGCCAGCAGTGTCGGCGGGAACAACTATGGCTACACCTTC. This codes for CASSVGGNNYGYTF.

The chain is built from TRBV7-2 and TRBJ1-1; D might be TRBD1 (5 bases). This CDR3 contains 15 residues. Looked up from germline, CDR1 is SGHTA and CDR2 is FQGNSA. V was shortened by 6 bases and J by 4 bases, with 18 bases between the two germline ends. CDR3 protein: CASSFLGGGSTEAFF. The CDR3, as DNA: TGTGCCAGCAGTTTTCTGGGGGGAGGGAGCACTGAAGCTTTCTTT.

The chain combines TRBV18 with TRBJ1-5; TRBD1 is a possible D gene (6 bases). CDR3 length equals 15 residues. With 3 bases removed from V and 0 bases from J, the gap between germline ends came to 9 bases. CDR1 is KGHSH, CDR2 LQKENI, per germline. CDR3 coding DNA: TGTGCCAGCTCACCCCAGGGGAATAGCAATCAGCCCCAGCATTTT. Amino acids: CASSPQGNSNQPQHF.

The J gene is TRBJ2-3, the V gene TRBV19, with D perhaps TRBD2 (5 bases). Deletions cut 4 bases from V and 5 bases from J, with 16 bases between. Germline CDR1 is LNHDA and CDR2 is SQIVND (reference sequence). CDR3 length: 15 amino acids. The CDR3 region has the DNA TGTGCCAGTAGTAGGGTTAGTGGGAGAGGAGATACGCAGTATTTT. It encodes CASSRVSGRGDTQYF.

In this sample, this clone turned up once. The V call is TRBV5-1, the J call TRBJ2-7; perhaps TRBD1 as D (5 bases). The V and J ends lost 0 bases and 4 bases respectively, with 8 bases between them. CDR1 is SGHRS, CDR2 YFSETQ, per germline. This CDR3 has 13 residues. The chain's CDR3 is CASSLESGYEQYF. In DNA, the CDR3 is TGCGCCAGCAGCTTGGAGTCAGGGTACGAGCAGTACTTC.

Notes on this clone: Within the sample, other DNA sequences also encode this same CDR3. The chain is built from TRBV27 and TRBJ1-5; D is uncertain. Germline CDR1 and CDR2: MNHEY and SMNVEV (reference sequence). CDR3 size: 14 residues. Trimming cost V 2 bases and J 0 bases, with 5 bases left between them. The CDR3 sequence: CASSLGYSNQPQHF. Here the CDR3 DNA reads TGTGCCAGCAGTTTAGGGTATAGCAATCAGCCCCAGCATTTT.

In this sample, this clone turned up once. The chain is built from TRBV6-5 and TRBJ2-2; 9 bases agree with TRBD1. Germline assignment: CDR1 MNHEY and CDR2 SVGAGI. The CDR3 totals 15 residues. The V gene end was trimmed by 5 bases and the J gene end by 4 bases; junction bases not matched to a gene: 5. The CDR3 region is CASSTTGGSTGELFF. CDR3 sequence (DNA): TGTGCCAGCAGTACAACAGGGGGCTCCACCGGGGAGCTGTTTTTT.

V gene TRBV4-2 combines with J gene TRBJ1-5; unclear D gene. V lost 0 bases and J lost 2, with 17 bases in between. CDR1 and CDR2 from the germline V gene are LGHNA and YNFKEQ. This CDR3 is built from 18 residues. The CDR3 DNA is TGTGCCAGCAGCCAAGAAGTGTCGGTGGTATTTCGCAATCAGCCCCAGCATTTT. Protein sequence: CASSQEVSVVFRNQPQHF.

A single count supports this clone. The chain employs TRBV7-2 and TRBJ1-2, with D maybe TRBD1 (5 bases). The germline V gene has CDR1 SGHTA and CDR2 FQGNSA. The CDR3 spans 12 residues. V was trimmed by 4 bases and J by 7 bases, leaving 10 bases between them. As DNA, the CDR3 is TGTGCCAGCAGCTCCGGGACCGGTGGCTACACCTTC. Its protein product is CASSSGTGGYTF.

V and J are TRBV6-5 and TRBJ1-4, with 9 bases that match TRBD1. The germline CDR1 and CDR2 sequences are MNHEY and SVGAGI. The CDR3 spans 14 residues. Trimming removed 5 bases from V and 3 bases from J; junction bases left unmatched: 1. The CDR3 loop is CASSRDRANEKLFF. The CDR3, as DNA: TGTGCCAGCAGTAGGGACAGGGCTAATGAAAAACTGTTTTTT.

The CDR3 region is CASRPGQGYGYTF. CDR3 DNA sequence: TGTGCCAGCAGACCAGGACAGGGCTATGGCTACACCTTC. This sequence joins TRBV6-5 and TRBJ1-2, with 8 bases aligning to TRBD1. Per the germline V gene, CDR1 is MNHEY and CDR2 is SVGAGI. Trimming cost V 6 bases and J 4 bases; bases outside gene matches: 4. CDR3 length: 13 amino acids.

The CDR3 region is CASSQGRTGYEKLFF. Here the CDR3 DNA reads TGCGCCAGCAGCCAGGGACGGACAGGTTACGAAAAACTGTTTTTT. The V and J genes are TRBV4-3 and TRBJ1-4, with TRBD1 identical over 7 bases. CDR3 length: 15 amino acids. CDR1 and CDR2 from the germline V gene are LGHNA and YSLEER. V dropped 3 bases and J dropped 8; count of bases not matched to a gene: 9.

This chain connects TRBV18 to TRBJ2-2, with 8 bases aligning to TRBD1. CDR1 KGHSH and CDR2 LQKENI come from the germline V gene. J gave up 0 bases and V 2 bases, and 5 bases lay outside the gene matches. The CDR3 spans 17 residues. Here the CDR3 reads CASSPNGQGTNTGELFF. Here the CDR3 DNA reads TGTGCCAGCTCACCAAACGGACAGGGCACGAACACCGGGGAGCTGTTTTTT.

The rearrangement links TRBV6-1 to TRBJ1-2; the D is unclear. Germline V gives CDR1 MNHNS, CDR2 SASEGT. The CDR3 contains 15 residues. Trimming cost V 1 base and J 2 bases, with 11 bases left between them. This CDR3 is CASSEGSAGNYGYTF. In nucleotides, the CDR3 is TGTGCCAGCAGTGAAGGGTCTGCAGGAAACTATGGCTACACCTTC.

V gene TRBV11-3 combines with J gene TRBJ2-1; D remains ambiguous. The CDR3 is made up of 15 amino acids. V shed 5 bases and J shed 3 bases, with 14 bases lying between them. Germline V gives CDR1 SGHNT, CDR2 YENEEA. CDR3 bases: TGTGCCAGCAGCCCGGGTCCCCTCGACTACAATGAGCAGTTCTTC. Its translation: CASSPGPLDYNEQFF.

V is TRBV6-5 and J is TRBJ1-2, with TRBD1 identical over 9 bases. The V gene's germline CDR1 is MNHEY and CDR2 SVGAGI. The CDR3 runs 14 residues. V shed 5 bases and J 7 bases; nucleotides not matched to a gene: 8. This chain's CDR3 is CASSRQGGVGGYTF. The CDR3 coding sequence is TGTGCCAGCAGTAGACAGGGGGGCGTCGGTGGCTACACCTTC.

The rearrangement uses TRBV7-3 and TRBJ2-1, with no clear D. CDR1 SGHTA and CDR2 FQGTGA come from the germline V gene. CDR3 size: 12 residues. V was clipped by 4 bases and J by 9 bases, with 10 bases between them. The CDR3 bases are TGTGCCAGCAGCTCATCCCCAGGTGAGCAGTTCTTC. Encoded protein: CASSSSPGEQFF.

V is TRBV18 and J is TRBJ1-4; D is ambiguous. V was clipped by 5 bases and J by 5 bases, with 6 bases between them. The CDR3 is 12 amino acids. Looked up from germline, CDR1 is KGHSH and CDR2 is LQKENI. The CDR3 sequence: CASSGPNEKLFF. In DNA, the CDR3 is TGTGCCAGCTCAGGGCCCAATGAAAAACTGTTTTTT.

The V call is TRBV28, the J call TRBJ2-7, with D possibly being TRBD1 or TRBD2 (6 bases each). The CDR3 consists of 14 residues. Germline V gene sequence: CDR1 MDHEN, CDR2 SYDVKM. The V end lost 0 bases, the J end lost 4 bases, and 10 bases lay between the germline ends. This CDR3 is CASSLWGGRYEQYF. DNA for the CDR3: TGTGCCAGCAGTTTATGGGGGGGCAGGTACGAGCAGTACTTC.

This chain uses TRBV3-1 (or the pseudogene TRBV3-2) with TRBJ2-1; D call uncertain. This CDR3 has 15 amino acids. Germline V gives CDR1 LGHDT, CDR2 YNNKEL (reference sequence). Trimming removed 4 bases at V and 4 bases at J, with 14 bases between. CDR3 nucleotide sequence: TGTGCCAGCAGCCCCGATCCCTTTCCTTACAATGAGCAGTTCTTC. Translating gives CASSPDPFPYNEQFF.

This clone has at least ten counts. The chain's CDR3 is CASSPTSHEATQYF. The DNA of the CDR3 is TGTGCCAGCAGCCCCACTTCCCACGAAGCTACGCAGTATTTT. This sequence joins TRBV7-2 and TRBJ2-3; no reliable D call. The ends were cut back, 5 bases at V and 8 bases at J, with 17 bases in the middle. The CDR3 totals 14 residues. Per the germline V gene, CDR1 is SGHTA and CDR2 is FQGNSA.

The chain recombines TRBV10-2 with TRBJ1-5; TRBD1 agrees at 7 bases. Unmatched junction bases numbered 7, after V lost 6 bases and J lost 2 bases. The CDR3 runs 15 residues. Per the germline V gene, CDR1 is WSHSY and CDR2 is SAAADI. CDR3: CASRLGTVGNQPQHF. In DNA form, the CDR3 reads TGCGCCAGCAGGCTGGGGACAGTAGGCAATCAGCCCCAGCATTTT.

The V and J genes are TRBV2 and TRBJ2-1; 11 nucleotides line up with TRBD2. In germline, CDR1 is SNHLY, CDR2 FYNNEI. The CDR3 covers 17 residues. The V gene end was trimmed by 5 bases and the J gene end by 9 bases; junction bases not matched to a gene: 15. DNA for the CDR3: TGTGCCAGCAGTCTTACAACTAGCGGGGGCTACCGGGGTGAGCAGTTCTTC. Protein product: CASSLTTSGGYRGEQFF.

V gene TRBV4-3 combines with J gene TRBJ1-6, with D possibly matching TRBD1 (5 bases). The CDR3 runs to 17 residues. V was pared by 0 bases and J by 9 bases, with 18 bases between. Germline lookup yields CDR1 LGHNA and CDR2 YSLEER. The CDR3 DNA sequence: TGCGCCAGCAGCCAAGATTACGAGCGGTATGGGGGTTCACCCCTCCACTTT. Translated, it gives CASSQDYERYGGSPLHF.

The V gene is TRBV19, the J gene TRBJ1-5, with TRBD1 identical over 8 bases. The CDR3 totals 18 residues. Germline values: CDR1 LNHDA, CDR2 SQIVND (reference sequence). The V gene end was trimmed by 5 bases and the J gene end by 0 bases; junction bases not matched to a gene: 12. The CDR3 sequence is CASSPSGRGPYSNQPQHF. The CDR3 coding sequence is TGTGCCAGTAGTCCCTCGGGCAGGGGGCCGTATAGCAATCAGCCCCAGCATTTT. Full variable domain (rest looked up from reference TRBV19 and TRBJ1-5): DGGITQSPKYLFRKEGQNVTLSCEQNLNHDAMYWYRQDPGQGLRLIYYSQIVNDFQKGDIAEGYSVSREKKESFPLTVTSAQKNPTAFYLCASSPSGRGPYSNQPQHFGDGTRLSIL.

Only a few counts were recorded for this clone. The rearrangement links TRBV3-1 (or the pseudogene TRBV3-2) to TRBJ1-2, with 7 bases fitting TRBD1. J was trimmed by 8 bases and V by 1 base; bases with no gene match: 7. This CDR3 has 14 residues. CDR1 is LGHDT and CDR2 is YNNKEL in the germline V gene (reference sequence). The CDR3 DNA sequence: TGTGCCAGCAGCCAAGCAGACAGGGCGGAAGGCTACACCTTC. It yields the protein CASSQADRAEGYTF.

The CDR3 region is CASSPLTGSNQPQHF. CDR3 sequence (DNA): TGTGCCAGCAGTCCCCTGACTGGAAGCAATCAGCCCCAGCATTTT. The V gene is TRBV28, the J gene TRBJ1-5; no clear D gene. Deletions cut 5 bases from V and 1 base from J, with 12 bases between. The CDR3 spans 15 residues. Per the germline V gene, CDR1 is MDHEN and CDR2 is SYDVKM.

The table lists this clone with a few counts. The chain uses TRBV14 and TRBJ1-4; D gene ambiguous. The CDR3 consists of 13 residues. The V end lost 2 bases, the J end lost 7 bases, and 8 bases lay between the germline ends. Per the germline V gene, CDR1 is SGHDN and CDR2 is FVKESK. The CDR3 DNA reads TGTGCCAGCAGCCAAAGTAACGGTGAAAAACTGTTTTTT. Its protein is CASSQSNGEKLFF.

The chain has TRBV4-1 and TRBJ2-2, with 13 bases that match TRBD2. The V segment lost 4 bases and the J segment 4 bases; nucleotides outside the gene matches: 3. Germline V gene sequence: CDR1 MGHRA, CDR2 YSYEKL. The CDR3 length is 16 residues. In DNA, the CDR3 is TGCGCCAGCAGCCTACTAGCGGGGGGGCCCACCGGGGAGCTGTTTTTT. Protein sequence: CASSLLAGGPTGELFF.

The chain joins TRBV19 to TRBJ1-6, with D unresolved. V was pared by 5 bases and J by 8 bases, with 7 bases between. The CDR3 spans 12 residues. Germline CDR1 and CDR2: LNHDA and SQIVND (reference sequence). In nucleotides, the CDR3 is TGTGCCAGTAGTTGGAGGGATTCACCCCTCCACTTT. This encodes CASSWRDSPLHF.

The chain recombines TRBV13 with TRBJ1-4; 7 nucleotides align to TRBD1. The trim removed 5 bases at V and 8 bases at J, leaving 5 bases unmatched. The germline CDR1 and CDR2 sequences are PRHDT and FYEKMQ (reference sequence). The CDR3 consists of 13 residues. CDR3 DNA: TGTGCCAGCAGCAGGGGGCGGAACGAAAAACTGTTTTTT. This encodes CASSRGRNEKLFF.

This clone was recorded a few times. The chain carries TRBV19 and TRBJ2-5; D is perhaps TRBD2 (5 bases). The germline CDR1 and CDR2 sequences are LNHDA and SQIVND (reference sequence). CDR3 length: 13 amino acids. V lost 5 bases and J 5 bases, leaving 12 bases between the germline ends. Here the CDR3 DNA reads TGTGCCAGTAGTTTCGGACTCGCGGAGACCCAGTACTTC. Encoded protein: CASSFGLAETQYF. Filled out from reference TRBV19 and TRBJ2-5, the complete variable domain reads DGGITQSPKYLFRKEGQNVTLSCEQNLNHDAMYWYRQDPGQGLRLIYYSQIVNDFQKGDIAEGYSVSREKKESFPLTVTSAQKNPTAFYLCASSFGLAETQYFGPGTRLLVL.